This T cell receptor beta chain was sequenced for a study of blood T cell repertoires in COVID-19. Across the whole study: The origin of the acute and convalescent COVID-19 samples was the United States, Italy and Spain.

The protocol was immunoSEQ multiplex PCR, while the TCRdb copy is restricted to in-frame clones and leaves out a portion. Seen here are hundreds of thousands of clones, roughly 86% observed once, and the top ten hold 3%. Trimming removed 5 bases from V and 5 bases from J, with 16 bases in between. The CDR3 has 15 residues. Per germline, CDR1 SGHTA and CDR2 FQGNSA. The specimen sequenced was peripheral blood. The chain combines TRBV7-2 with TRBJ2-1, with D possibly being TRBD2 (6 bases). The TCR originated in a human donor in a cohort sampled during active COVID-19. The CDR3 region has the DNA TGTGCCAGCAGCCTTTATCTAGCGCCAGACAATGAGCAGTTCTTC. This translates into CASSLYLAPDNEQFF.